Below, one TCR beta chain is given with its context. CDR1 is SGDLS, CDR2 YYNGEE, per germline. CDR3 length equals 13 residues. 5' RACE that incorporated UMI labels was used to prepare the TRB cDNA libraries. TCRdb reanalyzed the 5' RACE reads and collapses them to one entry per CDR3 protein, without DNA. This sample's table has tens of thousands of distinct CDR3 sequences. This sample was included in a study of CXCR3-negative and CXCR3-positive naive CD8 T cells. The material sequenced was naive CXCR3- CD8+ T cells from blood. Subset denoted: CD45RO-CCR7+CD27+CD95- naive CD8+ T cells lacking CXCR3 (TNR3-). This sequence was found in a human donor in good health. Some clones in this sample may be carry-over from other donors' samples. The V gene is TRBV9, the J gene TRBJ2-1. The CDR3 region is CASSVDGYNEQFF.